This TCR beta chain was retrieved from a study of T-cell reconstitution after alpha-beta-depleted transplantation in children. Study-wide points: TCRbeta diversity was high at day 60 in some patients (a result of surviving recipient T cells and thymic progenitors).

As concerns this clonotype: Its target is unknown.

Unique molecular identifiers were built into the TCRbeta library. TCRdb itself ran the PCR reads through MiXCR, one entry per CDR3 protein. The table has more than 15,000 distinct CDR3 sequences, around 12% seen once. CDR3 length equals 17 residues. The V end lost 6 bases, the J end lost 14 bases, and 31 bases lay between the germline ends. CDR1 is SNHLY, CDR2 FYNNEI, per germline. This chain uses TRBV2 with TRBJ2-2, with a possible D match to TRBD1 (7 bases). The clonotype was recovered from a boy in the first two years of life who had a stem cell transplant for Wiskott-Aldrich syndrome, so the T cells may come from the graft donor. The sample was PBMCs, mostly from graft donor cells, taken 180 days after TCRalphabeta/CD19-depleted stem cell transplant. The CDR3 sequence: CASRPDREDFYYRGLFF. The CDR3 DNA is TGTGCCAGCAGGCCCGACAGGGAGGACTTCTACTACCGGGGTCTGTTTTTT. The full variable domain, with the rest looked up from reference TRBV2 and TRBJ2-2, is EPEVTQTPSHQVTQMGQEVILRCVPISNHLYFYWYRQILGQKVEFLVSFYNNEISEKSEIFDDQFSVERPDGSNFTLKIRSTKLEDSAMYFCASRPDREDFYYRGLFFGEGSRLTVL.